Listed below are T cell receptor beta chains from one sample, sequenced in a study of T cells in Graves' hyperthyroidism and ophthalmopathy. TCRdb re-analysed the multiplex PCR reads in MiXCR, keeping a single row per CDR3 protein. The sample carries approximately 300,000 distinct CDR3 sequences, about 18% recorded once. The sample comprised blood. The origin of the receptors is a woman aged 55 to 70 with Graves' ophthalmopathy. The CDR3 runs from the conserved cysteine through the conserved F or W. Fields, in order: clone size, D gene, J gene, CDR3 length, V gene, CDR3 DNA, CDR3 protein. D genes are given only for firm matches. Clone size is not always given. Where it is, it says once, few, many or a class for expanded clones.

>few|NA|TRBJ2-2|15|TRBV5-6
TGTGCCAGCAGCTTGGGGGGTACAGCGGGCCGGGCCCTGTTTTTT
CASSLGGTAGRALFF
>NA|NA|TRBJ1-5|14|TRBV2
TGTGCCAGCAGTCCGAACAACCCCGGTATGCCCCAGCATTTT
CASSPNNPGMPQHF
>NA|NA|TRBJ2-7|12|TRBV3-1
TGTGCCAGCAGCCGGTCAACGGGTGAGCAGTACTTC
CASSRSTGEQYF
>many|NA|TRBJ1-2|13|TRBV10-2
TGCGCCAGCAGTTTCGTCCAGTCGAGAGGCTACACCTTC
CASSFVQSRGYTF
>NA|NA|TRBJ1-1|12|TRBV5-1
TGCGCCAGCTGGGGACCGGGGACTGAAGCTTTCTTT
CASWGPGTEAFF
>NA|TRBD1|TRBJ2-1|11|TRBV27
TGTGCCAGCTCTAGGGGGCATGAGCAGTTCTTC
CASSRGHEQFF
>few|NA|TRBJ2-5|11|TRBV28
TGTGCCAGCAGTTTTCCTCGGACACCTTACTTC
CASSFPRTPYF
>many|NA|TRBJ2-5|14|TRBV6-5
TGTGCCAGCAGTTACCCGGTGGGCCAAGAGACCCAGTACTTC
CASSYPVGQETQYF
>many|NA|TRBJ1-6|17|TRBV7-9
TGTGCCAGCAGCGATACGGGGCTGGTTGAGGGTCGGTCGGAGCTCCACTTT
CASSDTGLVEGRSELHF
>many|NA|TRBJ1-2|12|TRBV5-1
TGCGCCAGCAGCTTTGGGGAGGGTGGCTACACCTTC
CASSFGEGGYTF
>NA|NA|TRBJ2-1|14|TRBV6-6
TGTGCCAGCAGTTACTCGAGTAAGGGCAATGAGCAGTTCTTC
CASSYSSKGNEQFF
>many|NA|TRBJ2-3|13|TRBV29-1
TGCAGCACTCTGGGGGGATCCACAGATACGCAGTATTTT
CSTLGGSTDTQYF
>NA|TRBD1|TRBJ1-2|17|TRBV4-3
TGCGCCAGCAGCCAGGCGGACAGGGAACCGAGGGCGAGCGGCTACACCTTC
CASSQADREPRASGYTF
>few|NA|TRBJ1-5|13|TRBV12-3/TRBV12-4
TGTGCCAGCAGTTCGAGGGAGAATCAGCCCCAGCATTTT
CASSSRENQPQHF
>many|NA|TRBJ2-5|13|TRBV2
TGTGCCAGCCACTCCGATCTGGGGAAGACCCAGTACTTC
CASHSDLGKTQYF
>many|NA|TRBJ1-4|17|TRBV3-1
TGTGCCAGCAGCCAAGATTGGCAGGCCGCAACTAATGAAAAACTGTTTTTT
CASSQDWQAATNEKLFF
>NA|TRBD1|TRBJ1-3|17|TRBV18
TGTGCCAGCTCCCCTGGACAGGGGCGCCACTCTGGAAACACCATATATTTT
CASSPGQGRHSGNTIYF
>many|NA|TRBJ1-1|13|TRBV20-1
TGCAGTGCCGAGGCAGGGCCCAACACTGAAGCTTTCTTT
CSAEAGPNTEAFF
>many|TRBD2|TRBJ2-7|16|TRBV30
TGTGCCTGGAACTCTCCGGGGCTAGCGGGAGCCTACGAGCAGTACTTC
CAWNSPGLAGAYEQYF
>many|NA|TRBJ2-3|14|TRBV7-2
TGTGCCAGCACCACGGACAGTTACACAGATACGCAGTATTTT
CASTTDSYTDTQYF
>many|NA|TRBJ2-3|13|TRBV20-1
TGCAGTGCCCCCGGAAGTTACACAGATACGCAGTATTTT
CSAPGSYTDTQYF
>NA|TRBD1|TRBJ2-5|14|TRBV15
TGTGCCACCAGCCCGCACAGGGGTGTGGAGACCCAGTACTTC
CATSPHRGVETQYF
>NA|NA|TRBJ2-2|14|TRBV11-2
TGTGCCAGCAGGGCAGGGGGGGCCATCGGGGAGCTGTTTTTT
CASRAGGAIGELFF
>NA|NA|TRBJ2-1|14|TRBV11-3
TGTGCCAGCAGCTTAGGCGGGGACTGCAATGAGCAGTTCTTC
CASSLGGDCNEQFF
>many|NA|TRBJ1-6|15|TRBV3-1
TGTGCCAGCAGCCAAGACGATTCTTCTAATTCACCCCTCCACTTT
CASSQDDSSNSPLHF
>many|NA|TRBJ1-1|11|TRBV20-1
TGCAGTGCTAGAGGTGGGTCTGAAGCTTTCTTT
CSARGGSEAFF
>NA|NA|TRBJ1-6|15|TRBV2
TGTGCCAGCCTCCCCGCTGGGTCTCGGACCGAGCCCCTCCACTTT
CASLPAGSRTEPLHF
>many|NA|TRBJ2-5|13|TRBV12-5
TGTGCTAGTGGTTTGGGGGGGGAACGGACCCAGTACTTC
CASGLGGERTQYF
>many|TRBD1|TRBJ1-5|15|TRBV19
TGTGCCAGTAGAAGGGACAGGGTGAACAATCAGCCCCAGCATTTT
CASRRDRVNNQPQHF
>many|NA|TRBJ2-5|13|TRBV7-2
TGTGCCAGCAGCTTAGGCTTGTTCGGACACCAGTACTTC
CASSLGLFGHQYF
>many|NA|TRBJ2-5|16|TRBV3-1
TGTGCCAGCAGCCAACCCGCCGGGACCCTCCAAGAGACCCAGTACTTC
CASSQPAGTLQETQYF
>NA|NA|TRBJ1-1|13|TRBV20-1
TGCAGTGCTAGGCAGGGTGGGGGAGCTGAAGCTTTCTTT
CSARQGGGAEAFF
>many|NA|TRBJ1-5|14|TRBV2
TGTGCCAGCAGTGAGATGGTGTTGGGTCAGCCCCAGCATTTT
CASSEMVLGQPQHF
>many|NA|TRBJ1-1|15|TRBV5-1
TGCGCCAGCAGCGTCGTGGGGGACTCGAACACTGAAGCTTTCTTT
CASSVVGDSNTEAFF
>many|TRBD2|TRBJ2-2|15|TRBV5-1
TGCGCCAGCAGCCAACTAGCGGAGTCCCCCGGGGAGCTGTTTTTT
CASSQLAESPGELFF
>many|NA|TRBJ2-7|14|TRBV11-2
TGTGCCAGCAGCTTCTGGGGGAGCTCCTACGAGCAGTACTTC
CASSFWGSSYEQYF
>many|NA|TRBJ1-1|15|TRBV5-1
TGCGCCAGCAGCTTGGATTGGACGGTGAACACTGAAGCTTTCTTT
CASSLDWTVNTEAFF
>NA|TRBD1|TRBJ2-7|12|TRBV20-1
TGCAGTGCCCGGACAGGGGATTACGAGCAGTACTTC
CSARTGDYEQYF
>few|NA|TRBJ1-6|17|TRBV14
TGTGCCAGCAGCCAAGAGGTGGGAGAGGGTCAAGATTCACCCCTCCACTTT
CASSQEVGEGQDSPLHF
>many|NA|TRBJ2-7|14|TRBV12-3/TRBV12-4
TGTGCCAGCAGTTTCCGGATTGCGGCCTCCGAGCAGTACTTC
CASSFRIAASEQYF
>NA|NA|TRBJ2-7|11|TRBV27
TGTGCCAGCAGGGGAGGCCCCGAGCAGTACTTC
CASRGGPEQYF
>many|TRBD1|TRBJ2-3|14|TRBV11-2
TGTGCCAGCAGCCGAGACAGGGTGACAGATACGCAGTATTTT
CASSRDRVTDTQYF
>many|NA|TRBJ2-5|13|TRBV20-1
TGCAGTGCTAGACCGGAGGCCCTTTTTTTTCCGTACTTC
CSARPEALFFPYF
>many|TRBD1|TRBJ2-1|16|TRBV12-3/TRBV12-4
TGTGCCAGCAGTCCGGTAGGGACAGGGGCCTACAATGAGCAGTTCTTC
CASSPVGTGAYNEQFF
>many|NA|TRBJ1-2|12|TRBV2
TGTGCCAGCAGAATGGCCAACTATGGCTACACCTTC
CASRMANYGYTF
>NA|TRBD1|TRBJ1-6|16|TRBV28
TGTGCCGGCATTTCAGGGACAGGGGCCCGGAGGTCACCCCTCCACTTT
CAGISGTGARRSPLHF
>few|TRBD2|TRBJ2-1|17|TRBV19
TGTGCCAGTACTGGGACTAGCGGGGGAAACGCCTACAATGAGCAGTTCTTC
CASTGTSGGNAYNEQFF
>many|NA|TRBJ1-1|15|TRBV12-3/TRBV12-4
TGTGCCAGCAGTTATAGGGACTGGAAGAACACTGAAGCTTTCTTT
CASSYRDWKNTEAFF
>few|TRBD2|TRBJ2-1|15|TRBV20-1
TGCAGTGCTGGAGGGGGGCGGGGGGGGGGCAATGAGCAGTTCTTC
CSAGGGRGGGNEQFF
>NA|TRBD1|TRBJ2-7|15|TRBV5-1
TGCGCCAGCAGCTTGTCCGGGACAGGGGGCAACGAGCAGTACTTC
CASSLSGTGGNEQYF